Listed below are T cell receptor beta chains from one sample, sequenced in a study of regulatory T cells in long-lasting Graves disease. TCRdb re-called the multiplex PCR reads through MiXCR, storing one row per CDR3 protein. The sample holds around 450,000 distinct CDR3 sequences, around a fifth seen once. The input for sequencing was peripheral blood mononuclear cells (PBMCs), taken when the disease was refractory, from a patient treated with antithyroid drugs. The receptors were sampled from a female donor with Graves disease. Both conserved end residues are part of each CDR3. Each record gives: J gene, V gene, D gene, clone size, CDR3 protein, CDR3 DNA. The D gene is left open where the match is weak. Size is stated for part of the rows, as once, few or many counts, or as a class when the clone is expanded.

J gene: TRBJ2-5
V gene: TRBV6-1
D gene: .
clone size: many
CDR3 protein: CASTTPFYQETQYF
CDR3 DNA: TGTGCCAGCACCACCCCGTTCTACCAAGAGACCCAGTACTTC

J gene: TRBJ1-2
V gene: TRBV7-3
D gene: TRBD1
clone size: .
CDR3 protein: CASSLHPRDRVGGYTF
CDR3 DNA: TGTGCCAGCAGCTTACACCCCCGGGACAGGGTGGGAGGCTACACCTTC

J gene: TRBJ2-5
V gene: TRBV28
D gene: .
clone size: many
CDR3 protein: CASSPRQSGRETQYF
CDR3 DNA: TGTGCCAGCAGCCCTCGACAGAGTGGCAGAGAGACCCAGTACTTC

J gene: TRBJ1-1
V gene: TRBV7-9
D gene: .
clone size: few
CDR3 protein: CASSFGAPVRSEAFF
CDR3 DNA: TGTGCCAGCAGCTTTGGTGCCCCAGTGCGTAGTGAAGCTTTCTTT

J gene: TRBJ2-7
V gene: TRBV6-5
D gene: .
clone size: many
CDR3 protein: CASSYSRFPRGYEQYF
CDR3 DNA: TGTGCCAGCAGTTACTCGAGGTTCCCAAGGGGTTACGAGCAGTACTTC

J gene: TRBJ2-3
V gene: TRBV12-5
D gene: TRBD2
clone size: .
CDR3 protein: CASGSTNPLAAPPDTQYF
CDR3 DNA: TGTGCTAGTGGTTCCACCAACCCTCTAGCGGCACCCCCAGATACGCAGTATTTT

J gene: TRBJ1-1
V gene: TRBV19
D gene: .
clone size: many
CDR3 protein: CASSGDSLNTEAFF
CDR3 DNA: TGTGCCAGTAGTGGAGACAGTTTGAACACTGAAGCTTTCTTT

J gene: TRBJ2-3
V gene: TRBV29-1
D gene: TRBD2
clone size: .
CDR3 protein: CSVSRLALGGRDTQYF
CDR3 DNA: TGCAGCGTTAGTCGACTAGCCCTCGGCGGTCGGGATACGCAGTATTTT

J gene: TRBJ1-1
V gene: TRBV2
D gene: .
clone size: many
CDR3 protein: CARRMSTEAFF
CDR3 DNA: TGTGCCAGACGCATGAGCACTGAAGCTTTCTTT

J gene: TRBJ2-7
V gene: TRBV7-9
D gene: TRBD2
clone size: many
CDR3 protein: CASSSPGLAGPQSSYEQYF
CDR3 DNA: TGTGCCAGCAGCTCACCGGGACTAGCGGGACCCCAGAGCTCCTACGAGCAGTACTTC